The 20 T cell receptor beta chains below all came from one sample that was sequenced in a study of PD-1 blockade in classical Hodgkin lymphoma. Data came from immunoSEQ multiplex PCR; TCRdb stores just in-frame clones and leaves some out. This sample has about 36,000 clones, with about 70% found just once. Every patient had relapsed following autologous stem cell transplantation, and cohorts differed in brentuximab vedotin exposure. The source was peripheral blood mononuclear cells (PBMCs), collected before the second cycle of nivolumab. The receptor source for this set is a human donor with classical Hodgkin lymphoma.

The chain uses TRBV5-1 and TRBJ1-2; 9 bases are a match to TRBD1. In germline, CDR1 is SGHRS, CDR2 YFSETQ. CDR3 size: 15 residues. Trimming at V came to 4 bases and at J to 4 bases, leaving 8 bases not matched to a gene. In DNA, the CDR3 is TGCGCCAGCAGCGCCGGGACAGGGAAGGGCTATGGCTACACCTTC. Protein: CASSAGTGKGYGYTF. The entire variable domain, with the rest obtained from reference TRBV5-1 and TRBJ1-2, is as follows: KAGVTQTPRYLIKTRGQQVTLSCSPISGHRSVSWYQQTPGQGLQFLFEYFSETQRNKGNFPGRFSGRQFSNSRSEMNVSTLELGDSALYLCASSAGTGKGYGYTFGSGTRLTVV.

The chain has TRBV4-2 and TRBJ1-6; D not certain. The CDR3 runs to 18 residues. Trimming left V 0 bases short and J 3 bases short, with 15 bases between. Germline V gene sequence: CDR1 LGHNA, CDR2 YNFKEQ. The CDR3 DNA reads as TGTGCCAGCAGCCAAGATGGTACACAGCCTCACTATAATTCACCCCTCCACTTT. As protein: CASSQDGTQPHYNSPLHF.

The chain carries TRBV4-3 and TRBJ2-7; D perhaps matches TRBD1 (5 bases). V lost 0 bases, J lost 8 bases, and 14 bases lay in between. Germline CDR1 is LGHNA and CDR2 is YSLEER. CDR3 size: 14 residues. DNA of the CDR3: TGCGCCAGCAGCCAAGATATTCCGCAGGGCAAGCAGTACTTC. This translates into CASSQDIPQGKQYF.

In its sample, this clone was seen once. At one of its ends the junction is not consistent with the germline gene, which may arise from a read error. J is TRBJ2-1 and V is TRBV15; D may be TRBD2 (5 bases). The CDR3 runs 13 residues. Germline CDR1 reads LNHNV; CDR2 reads YYDKDF (reference sequence). In DNA, the CDR3 is TGTGCCACCAGCGGAGATTACTTAGCGGAGCAGTTCTTC. Encoded protein: CATSGDYLAEQFF.

This clone was recorded a few times. This chain joins TRBV5-1 and TRBJ2-5; TRBD1 is a possible D gene (6 bases). The CDR3 consists of 13 residues. Germline V lookup: CDR1 SGHRS, CDR2 YFSETQ. V lost 5 bases and J 2 bases, leaving 10 bases between the germline ends. The CDR3 DNA reads as TGCGCCAGCAGAGCCGGGACACAAGAGACCCAGTACTTC. Translated: CASRAGTQETQYF.

This chain uses TRBV6-5 with TRBJ1-2; D perhaps matches TRBD1 (6 bases). Trimming took off 2 bases at V and 2 bases at J, with 9 bases between the two ends. This CDR3 comprises 14 residues. Germline V lookup: CDR1 MNHEY, CDR2 SVGAGI. This CDR3 reads CASSYTRGNYGYTF. DNA for the CDR3: TGTGCCAGCAGTTACACAAGGGGGAACTATGGCTACACCTTC.

This chain joins TRBV10-3 and TRBJ1-5, with a tentative D call TRBD1 (6 bases). Germline values: CDR1 ENHRY, CDR2 SYGVKD. V dropped 4 bases and J dropped 5 bases, with 9 bases sitting between them. This CDR3 is built from 13 residues. The CDR3 DNA follows: TGTGCCATCAGTGGGACAGTAGATCAGCCCCAGCATTTT. Its protein is CAISGTVDQPQHF.

V is TRBV11-2 and J is TRBJ2-3, with D perhaps being TRBD1 or TRBD2 (5 bases each). The CDR3 consists of 17 residues. In germline, CDR1 is SGHAT, CDR2 FQNNGV. Trimming cost V 2 bases and J 0 bases, with 15 bases left between them. The DNA of the CDR3 is TGTGCCAGCAGCTTATCAGCGGTGGGACGTAGCACAGATACGCAGTATTTT. This translates into CASSLSAVGRSTDTQYF.

This sequence joins TRBV5-6 and TRBJ1-2, with 8 bases that match TRBD1. The length of the CDR3 is 15 residues. The germline gives CDR1 SGHDT, CDR2 YYEEEE. Trimming took 0 bases from V and 7 from J; bases not matched to a gene: 8. DNA of the CDR3: TGTGCCAGCAGCTTGGTCGGGGACAGGTCCGGTGGCTACACCTTC. It codes for CASSLVGDRSGGYTF.

CDR3 nucleotide sequence: TGTGCCAGCAGCCAACAGGTGGACGAGACCCAGTACTTC. Protein sequence: CASSQQVDETQYF. The chain joins TRBV5-4 to TRBJ2-5; the D gene is possibly TRBD1 (5 bases). CDR3 length equals 13 residues. The germline V gene has CDR1 SGHNT and CDR2 YYREEE (reference sequence). Trimming stripped 4 bases from V and 5 bases from J, with 12 bases between.

The chain couples TRBV19 to TRBJ2-1; 15 bases map to TRBD2. The CDR3 runs 14 residues. V lost 6 bases to trimming and J lost 13 bases; unmatched junction nucleotides: 7. CDR1 is LNHDA, CDR2 SQIVND, per germline (reference sequence). Here the CDR3 reads CASSLGLAGGDQFF. The CDR3 coding sequence is TGTGCCAGTAGCTTGGGACTAGCGGGAGGTGATCAGTTCTTC.

J is TRBJ1-4 and V is TRBV5-4; D gene uncertain. CDR1 is SGHNT, CDR2 YYREEE, per germline (reference sequence). CDR3 length equals 13 residues. Trimming took off 0 bases at V and 8 bases at J, with 8 bases between the two ends. CDR3 region: CASSLARGEKLFF. The CDR3 nucleotides are TGTGCCAGCAGCTTGGCCCGGGGAGAAAAACTGTTTTTT.

The rearrangement uses TRBV28 and TRBJ1-1, with TRBD1 matching over 9 bases. This CDR3 comprises 14 residues. Germline loops: CDR1 MDHEN, CDR2 SYDVKM. V trimming: 3 bases; J trimming: 10 bases; junction bases outside the gene matches: 9. The DNA of the CDR3 is TGTGCCAGCAGTTTTGGGTGGGGACAGGGAAGAGCTTTCTTT. Amino acid sequence: CASSFGWGQGRAFF.

The sample holds one count of this clone. The J gene is TRBJ2-1, the V gene TRBV7-2; 8 nucleotides align to TRBD2. The CDR3 consists of 15 residues. In germline, CDR1 is SGHTA, CDR2 FQGNSA. Losses at the gene ends were 5 bases for V and 4 bases for J; bases not matched to a gene: 7. The CDR3 region is CASSPGTRIYNEQFF. The CDR3 coding sequence is TGTGCCAGCAGCCCCGGGACTAGGATTTACAATGAGCAGTTCTTC.

The chain combines TRBV5-1 with TRBJ2-5; the D is unclear. Trimming took off 0 bases at V and 5 bases at J, with 14 bases between the two ends. The CDR3 covers 15 residues. CDR1 and CDR2 from the germline V gene are SGHRS and YFSETQ. The CDR3 region has the DNA TGCGCCAGCAGCTTGGTTGGGTCGGCTCGGGAGACCCAGTACTTC. Translating it yields CASSLVGSARETQYF.

This chain links TRBV2 with TRBJ2-7; tentatively, D is TRBD1 (5 bases). The V gene's germline CDR1 is SNHLY and CDR2 FYNNEI. The CDR3 contains 14 residues. V lost 3 bases and J lost 0, with 9 bases in between. The CDR3: CASSDQGRSYEQYF. DNA for the CDR3: TGTGCCAGCAGTGATCAGGGTCGCTCCTACGAGCAGTACTTC.

V and J are TRBV5-4 and TRBJ2-7; D is tentatively TRBD1 or TRBD2 (5 bases each). V was clipped by 5 bases and J by 6 bases, with 18 bases between them. Germline CDR1 SGHNT, CDR2 YYREEE (reference sequence). The CDR3 runs to 14 residues. CDR3 nucleotides: TGTGCCAGCAGTACCGGGACCCCAGTTACCGAGCAGTACTTC. Translating gives CASSTGTPVTEQYF.

The chain joins TRBV7-2 to TRBJ2-7; weak D call: TRBD2 (6 bases). Germline values: CDR1 SGHTA, CDR2 FQGNSA. Trimming removed 5 bases from V and 4 bases from J, with 12 bases in between. The CDR3 has 13 amino acids. The CDR3 loop reads CASSLLGGYEQYF. CDR3 coding DNA: TGTGCCAGCAGCCTACTGGGGGGTTACGAGCAGTACTTC.

In its sample, this clone was seen once. This chain uses TRBV4-2 with TRBJ2-1; 7 bases align to TRBD1. Germline assignment: CDR1 LGHNA and CDR2 YNFKEQ. The V gene end was trimmed by 3 bases and the J gene end by 4 bases; junction bases not matched to a gene: 9. The CDR3 consists of 16 residues. The CDR3 spells CASSQETGTVYNEQFF. The CDR3 region has the DNA TGTGCCAGCAGCCAGGAAACCGGGACAGTTTACAATGAGCAGTTCTTC.

This rearrangement joins TRBV18 to TRBJ2-2, with no clear D. This CDR3 spans 12 amino acids. The V gene lost 3 bases and the J gene lost 7 bases, with 6 bases spanning the gap. Germline V gene sequence: CDR1 KGHSH, CDR2 LQKENI. The CDR3 DNA reads TGTGCCAGCTCACCTTCCCTCGGGGAGCTGTTTTTT. It specifies CASSPSLGELFF.